Listed here are 22 T cell receptor beta chains from one sample, sequenced in a study of blood T cell repertoires in COVID-19. Here immunoSEQ multiplex PCR was the method, and the copy in TCRdb shows in-frame clones only, minus some. This table has around 260,000 clones, around 88% appearing once. Specimen: peripheral blood. These receptors originate from a man aged 25 to 40 with acute or convalescent COVID-19.

V usage is TRBV20-1 and J usage is TRBJ2-1; TRBD2 matches at 7 bases. This CDR3 has 14 amino acids. The ends lost 3 bases at V and 3 bases at J; junction bases unmatched: 5. The V gene's germline CDR1 is DFQATT and CDR2 SNEGSKA (reference sequence). CDR3 residues: CSASSRDYYNEQFF. DNA for the CDR3: TGCAGTGCTAGTTCCCGGGACTACTACAATGAGCAGTTCTTC.

Concerning this clone: The conserved phenylalanine or tryptophan normally closing the CDR3 is absent here, so this likely arose from a read error. The DNA is left out, because the CDR3 cannot be placed on it with certainty; the CDR3 is given as TCRdb lists it. The V gene is TRBV12-5, the J gene TRBJ2-7; the table calls TRBD1, which could not be checked here. The CDR3 spans 13 residues, counting both ends. Germline-derived CDR1 and CDR2 are LGHNT and FRNRAP. The chain's CDR3 is CASGLPHSGQGSI.

The chain combines TRBV5-4 with TRBJ1-1; the D gene is possibly TRBD1 (6 bases). The ends were cut back, 4 bases at V and 3 bases at J, with 13 bases in the middle. This CDR3 comprises 14 residues. Germline loops: CDR1 SGHNT, CDR2 YYREEE (reference sequence). The CDR3 nucleotides read TGTGCCAGCAGCCCGACAGGTAGGGACACTGAAGCTTTCTTT. Translated, it gives CASSPTGRDTEAFF.

With respect to this clone: At one boundary the junction diverges from the germline segment, which might be a read error. V gene TRBV12-3 or TRBV12-4 combines with J gene TRBJ2-1; the D gene is possibly TRBD1 (5 bases). CDR3 length: 11 residues. CDR3 in DNA: TGTGCCAGCAGCTTAGGGGCAGGGTTGTTCTTC. Encoded protein: CASSLGAGLFF.

The chain is built from TRBV6-5 and TRBJ1-2, with D possibly TRBD1 on 6 matching bases. This CDR3 contains 15 residues. V gave up 0 bases and J gave up 4 bases, with 12 bases separating them. Per the germline V gene, CDR1 is MNHEY and CDR2 is SVGAGI. The CDR3 region has the DNA TGTGCCAGCAGTTACTCGGTAGGACAGAGCTATGGCTACACCTTC. It yields the protein CASSYSVGQSYGYTF.

Only one count was recorded for this clone. For the CDR3, the DNA is TGTGCCAGCACCCGAACAGGGACAGGGAACACTGAAGCTTTCTTT. Protein sequence: CASTRTGTGNTEAFF. V is TRBV5-6 and J is TRBJ1-1; TRBD1 matches 8 bases. This CDR3 is built from 15 residues. V was clipped by 6 bases and J by 1 base; unmatched bases: 8. Germline V gene data show CDR1 as SGHDT and CDR2 as YYEEEE. The whole variable domain, filled in from reference TRBV5-6 and TRBJ1-1, reads DAGVTQSPTHLIKTRGQQVTLRCSPKSGHDTVSWYQQALGQGPQFIFQYYEEEERQRGNFPDRFSGHQFPNYSSELNVNALLLGDSALYLCASTRTGTGNTEAFFGQGTRLTVV.

This chain joins TRBV18 and TRBJ2-5, with D unresolved. V was clipped by 4 bases and J by 5 bases, with 14 bases between them. The length of the CDR3 is 14 residues. Germline V gene lookup returns CDR1 KGHSH and CDR2 LQKENI. The CDR3 nucleotides are TGTGCCAGCTCACGGTGGTCAGTTTGGGAGACCCAGTACTTC. Protein: CASSRWSVWETQYF.

The chain carries TRBV19 and TRBJ2-7, with D maybe TRBD1 (5 bases). The ends were cut back, 10 bases at V and 2 bases at J, with 18 bases in the middle. There are 14 residues in the CDR3. Per the germline V gene, CDR1 is LNHDA and CDR2 is SQIVND (reference sequence). This CDR3 reads CATPGGALAYEQYF. The CDR3 coding sequence is TGTGCCACCCCCGGTGGGGCCTTAGCCTACGAGCAGTACTTC.

J is TRBJ2-7 and V is TRBV7-9; 7 bases line up with TRBD1. CDR1 is SEHNR, CDR2 FQNEAQ, per germline (reference sequence). This CDR3 is built from 14 residues. After removal of 4 bases from V and 7 bases from J, the junction contained 10 bases not matched to a gene. The CDR3 coding sequence is TGTGCCAGCAGCTCAACAGGGGCCTCTTGGGAGCAGTACTTC. This sequence encodes CASSSTGASWEQYF.

The chain recombines TRBV7-9 with TRBJ2-7; no definite D call. Trimming stripped 5 bases from V and 4 bases from J, with 15 bases between. Germline V lookup: CDR1 SEHNR, CDR2 FQNEAQ (reference sequence). CDR3 length: 14 amino acids. CDR3 protein: CASSVTRVWYEQYF. The CDR3 DNA is TGTGCCAGCAGCGTCACCCGGGTGTGGTACGAGCAGTACTTC.

This chain connects TRBV27 to TRBJ2-1, with D tentatively TRBD1 (6 bases). Trimming removed 3 bases at V and 6 bases at J, with 9 bases between. CDR1 and CDR2 (germline): MNHEY, SMNVEV (reference sequence). The CDR3 is made up of 13 amino acids. Written as DNA, the CDR3 is TGTGCCAGCAGTTTTTACAGGGCCAATGAGCAGTTCTTC. Amino acids: CASSFYRANEQFF.

V and J are TRBV11-2 and TRBJ2-7, with TRBD1 matching 7 bases. Germline V gene data show CDR1 as SGHAT and CDR2 as FQNNGV. Trimming removed 3 bases from V and 2 bases from J; junction bases left unmatched: 4. CDR3 length equals 14 residues. CDR3 DNA sequence: TGTGCCAGCAGCTTGGCAGGGGGAACCTACGAGCAGTACTTC. Translating gives CASSLAGGTYEQYF.

CDR3 amino acids: CASSLDGLAGGGDTQYF. The CDR3 nucleotides are TGTGCCAGCAGCTTGGATGGACTAGCGGGAGGAGGAGATACGCAGTATTTT. The gene calls are TRBV5-4 and TRBJ2-3; TRBD2 matches at 14 bases. After removal of 0 bases from V and 5 bases from J, the junction contained 5 bases not matched to a gene. Per the germline V gene, CDR1 is SGHNT and CDR2 is YYREEE (reference sequence). The CDR3 extends over 17 amino acids.

This clone was picked up one time. J is TRBJ1-1 and V is TRBV19; D not resolved. The ends were cut back, 3 bases at V and 1 base at J, with 15 bases in the middle. CDR1 LNHDA and CDR2 SQIVND come from the germline V gene (reference sequence). The CDR3 runs 16 residues. The CDR3 sequence: CASSIGTHRKNTEAFF. As DNA, the CDR3 is TGTGCCAGTAGTATTGGTACCCACAGAAAGAACACTGAAGCTTTCTTT.

This chain uses TRBV10-2 with TRBJ2-1; the D is unclear. The CDR3 sequence is 12 residues long. The V and J ends lost 4 bases and 4 bases respectively, with 5 bases between them. The germline CDR1 and CDR2 sequences are WSHSY and SAAADI. As DNA, the CDR3 is TGCGCCAGCAGTGGGCGGTACAATGAGCAGTTCTTC. It yields the protein CASSGRYNEQFF.

The gene calls are TRBV27 and TRBJ2-7; perhaps TRBD1 as D (6 bases). The germline CDR1 and CDR2 sequences are MNHEY and SMNVEV (reference sequence). V lost 0 bases, J lost 7 bases, and 13 bases lay in between. The CDR3 extends over 14 amino acids. DNA for the CDR3: TGTGCCAGCAGTTTATCCGCAGGGGCGGGTGAGCAGTACTTC. Its protein product is CASSLSAGAGEQYF.

The rearrangement links TRBV4-1 to TRBJ2-7, with D unclear. There are 14 residues in the CDR3. The germline V gene has CDR1 MGHRA and CDR2 YSYEKL. Deletions cut 4 bases from V and 6 bases from J, with 16 bases between. The CDR3 reads CASSLPRPESEQYF. The CDR3, as DNA: TGCGCCAGCAGCCTTCCTCGTCCCGAGTCCGAGCAGTACTTC.

The gene calls are TRBV5-8 and TRBJ2-1; TRBD1 aligns across 9 bases. J was trimmed by 9 bases and V by 4 bases; bases with no gene match: 14. This CDR3 comprises 16 residues. Germline assignment: CDR1 SGHTS and CDR2 YDEGEE. CDR3 loop: CASSSGQGLYFGEQFF. The CDR3 DNA reads as TGTGCCAGCAGCAGCGGACAGGGGTTATATTTCGGTGAGCAGTTCTTC.

This clone appeared a single time. CDR3 bases: TGTGCCAGCAGCTTATTTTTTAGACTAGCGATGGACGAGCAGTACTTC. It specifies CASSLFFRLAMDEQYF. The chain combines TRBV11-2 with TRBJ2-7; 8 nucleotides line up with TRBD2. V shed 2 bases and J 5 bases; nucleotides not matched to a gene: 11. CDR3 length: 16 residues. Looked up from germline, CDR1 is SGHAT and CDR2 is FQNNGV.

This chain uses TRBV28 with TRBJ2-1; D is undetermined. V shed 5 bases and J shed 3 bases, with 5 bases lying between them. The CDR3 covers 12 residues. Germline assignment: CDR1 MDHEN and CDR2 SYDVKM. CDR3 region: CASSLNYNEQFF. CDR3 sequence (DNA): TGTGCCAGCAGTCTTAACTACAATGAGCAGTTCTTC.

The chain carries TRBV5-1 and TRBJ1-1, with D possibly matching TRBD1 (6 bases). The length of the CDR3 is 14 residues. Per germline, CDR1 SGHRS and CDR2 YFSETQ. V was shortened by 3 bases and J by 10 bases, with 19 bases between the two germline ends. CDR3 residues: CASSSGNGGLGAFF. The CDR3 DNA reads TGCGCCAGCAGCTCGGGTAACGGGGGGCTTGGAGCTTTCTTT.

To note about this clone: Other nucleotide sequences from this sample produce the same CDR3. The chain couples TRBV18 to TRBJ2-7; the match to TRBD1 covers 11 bases. Per germline, CDR1 KGHSH and CDR2 LQKENI. Germline trimming cut 6 bases from V and 0 bases from J; bases unmatched to any gene: 4. The CDR3 covers 15 residues. The CDR3: CASSPGTGGSYEQYF. In DNA form, the CDR3 reads TGTGCCAGCTCCCCCGGGACAGGGGGCTCCTACGAGCAGTACTTC. Supplemented by reference TRBV18 and TRBJ2-7, the full variable domain reads NAGVMQNPRHLVRRRGQEARLRCSPMKGHSHVYWYRQLPEEGLKFMVYLQKENIIDESGMPKERFSAEFPKEGPSILRIQQVVRGDSAAYFCASSPGTGGSYEQYFGPGTRLTVT.